Here is one T cell receptor beta chain with its context. PCR used 60 Vbeta primers and 13 Jbeta primers. Libraries were prepared by immunoSEQ multiplex PCR; TCRdb keeps only in-frame clonotypes and omits some of them. The sample has more than 95,000 clones; 80% to 85% are singletons. The sample is drawn from a study of cytomegalovirus exposure and HLA in healthy donors. The length of the CDR3 is 16 residues. With V trimmed by 3 bases and J by 7 bases, 9 bases remained unmatched. Germline CDR1 reads MNHEY; CDR2 reads SMNVEV (reference sequence). This TCR came from a woman in her thirties in good health and CMV-seronegative. V is TRBV27 and J is TRBJ1-4; 9 positions agree with TRBD1. Sequenced: PBMCs. In nucleotides, the CDR3 is TGTGCCAGCAGTTTTAGTCGGACAGGGGTAGCTGAAAAACTGTTTTTT. This codes for CASSFSRTGVAEKLFF.